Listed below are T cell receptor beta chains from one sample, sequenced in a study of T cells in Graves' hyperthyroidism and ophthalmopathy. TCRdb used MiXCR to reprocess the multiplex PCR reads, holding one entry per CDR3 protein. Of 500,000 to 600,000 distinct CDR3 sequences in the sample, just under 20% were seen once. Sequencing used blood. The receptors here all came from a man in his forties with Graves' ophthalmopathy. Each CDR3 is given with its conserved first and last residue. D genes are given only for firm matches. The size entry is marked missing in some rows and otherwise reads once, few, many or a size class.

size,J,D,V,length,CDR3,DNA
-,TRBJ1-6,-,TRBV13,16,CASSLGGVGYNSPLHF,TGTGCCAGCAGCTTAGGTGGGGTTGGGTATAATTCACCCCTCCACTTT
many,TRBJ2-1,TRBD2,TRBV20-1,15,CSARVLAGGYNEQFF,TGCAGTGCTAGAGTCCTAGCGGGGGGTTACAATGAGCAGTTCTTC
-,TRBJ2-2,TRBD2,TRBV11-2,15,CASSPQSGRAGELFF,TGTGCCAGCAGCCCCCAGAGCGGGAGAGCCGGGGAGCTGTTTTTT
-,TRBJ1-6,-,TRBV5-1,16,CASSLDGTSYNSPLHF,TGCGCCAGCAGCTTGGATGGGACGTCCTATAATTCACCCCTCCACTTT
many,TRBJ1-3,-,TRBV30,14,CAWGKGASGNTIYF,TGTGCCTGGGGAAAGGGCGCCTCTGGAAACACCATATATTTT
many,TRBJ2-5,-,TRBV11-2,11,CASSLVGAQYF,TGTGCCAGCAGCTTAGTTGGGGCCCAGTACTTC
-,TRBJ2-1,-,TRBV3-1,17,CASSHDASTFSYNEQFF,TGTGCCAGCAGCCATGACGCGAGCACCTTCTCCTACAATGAGCAGTTCTTC
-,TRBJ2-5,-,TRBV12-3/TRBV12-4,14,CASRTVSAQETQYF,TGTGCCAGCAGGACAGTTTCGGCCCAAGAGACCCAGTACTTC
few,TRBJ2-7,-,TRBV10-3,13,CAISRDGFYEQYF,TGTGCCATCAGCAGGGACGGTTTCTACGAGCAGTACTTC
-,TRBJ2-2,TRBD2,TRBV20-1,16,CSARGSLAGRGGELFF,TGCAGTGCCAGAGGGAGCCTAGCGGGACGGGGCGGGGAGCTGTTTTTT
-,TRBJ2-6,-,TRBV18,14,CASSVDSGANVLTF,TGTGCCAGCTCGGTGGACTCTGGGGCCAACGTCCTGACTTTC
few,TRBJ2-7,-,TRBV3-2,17,CASSPAGGRGLTYEQYF,TGTGCCAGCAGCCCCGCAGGAGGCAGGGGGCTGACCTACGAGCAGTACTTC
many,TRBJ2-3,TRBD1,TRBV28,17,CASSLTRTGSRTDTQYF,TGTGCCAGCAGTTTAACCCGGACAGGGAGCAGAACAGATACGCAGTATTTT
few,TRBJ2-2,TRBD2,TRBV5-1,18,CASSSKLAGVSNSRELFF,TGCGCCAGCAGCTCCAAACTAGCGGGGGTTTCCAATAGCCGGGAGCTGTTTTTT
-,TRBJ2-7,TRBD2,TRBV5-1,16,CTSSRLAGAQGEVQYF,TGCACCAGCAGTCGGCTAGCGGGCGCCCAAGGGGAGGTGCAGTACTTC
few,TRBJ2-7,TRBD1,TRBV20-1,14,CSAGRGTGEGEQYF,TGCAGTGCTGGCCGTGGGACAGGGGAAGGCGAGCAGTACTTC
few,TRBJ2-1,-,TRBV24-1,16,CATSDPSLSALNEQFF,TGTGCCACCAGTGATCCTTCCCTTAGCGCGCTCAATGAGCAGTTCTTC
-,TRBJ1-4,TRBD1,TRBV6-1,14,CASSYRGGGEKLFF,TGTGCCAGCAGCTACAGGGGGGGCGGCGAAAAACTGTTTTTT
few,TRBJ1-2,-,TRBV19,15,CASSTAGHPNYGYTF,TGTGCCAGTAGTACCGCGGGACACCCTAACTATGGCTACACCTTC
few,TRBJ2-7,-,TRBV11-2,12,CASSLLRLEQYF,TGTGCCAGCAGCCTCCTCCGGCTCGAGCAGTACTTC
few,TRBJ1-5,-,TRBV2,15,CASSYRPGSNQPQHF,TGTGCCAGCAGTTATAGGCCAGGGAGCAATCAGCCCCAGCATTTT
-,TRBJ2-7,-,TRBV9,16,CASSVSSGHGPYEQYF,TGTGCCAGCAGCGTAAGTTCGGGACACGGGCCCTACGAGCAGTACTTC
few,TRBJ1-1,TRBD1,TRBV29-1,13,CSVQRDRGAEAFF,TGCAGCGTCCAAAGAGACAGGGGCGCTGAAGCTTTCTTT
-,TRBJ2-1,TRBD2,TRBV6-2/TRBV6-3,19,CASSYGFIAGGPPLNEQFF,TGTGCCAGCAGTTACGGTTTCATAGCGGGAGGCCCCCCTTTGAATGAGCAGTTCTTC
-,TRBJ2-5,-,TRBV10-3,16,CAISGTSGAAGETQYF,TGTGCCATCAGTGGCACCTCAGGGGCAGCGGGAGAGACCCAGTACTTC
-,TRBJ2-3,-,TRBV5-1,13,CASNPGGTDTQYF,TGCGCCAGCAACCCAGGTGGCACAGATACGCAGTATTTT
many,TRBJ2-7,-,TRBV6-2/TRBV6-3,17,CASSRELRGARTYEQYF,TGTGCCAGCAGTCGAGAGCTCCGAGGGGCGCGAACCTACGAGCAGTACTTC
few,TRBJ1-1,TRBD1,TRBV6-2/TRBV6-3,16,CASSDPGTGANTEAFF,TGTGCCAGCAGTGACCCGGGGACAGGGGCGAACACTGAAGCTTTCTTT
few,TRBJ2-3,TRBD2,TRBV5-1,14,CASSFRLAGDTQYF,TGCGCCAGCAGCTTCCGACTAGCCGGGGATACGCAGTATTTT
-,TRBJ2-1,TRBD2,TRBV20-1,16,CSAIAGGISSYNEQFF,TGCAGTGCTATAGCGGGGGGAATAAGCTCCTACAATGAGCAGTTCTTC
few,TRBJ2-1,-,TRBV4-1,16,CASSQDMDERYNEQFF,TGCGCCAGCAGCCAAGATATGGATGAGCGTTACAATGAGCAGTTCTTC
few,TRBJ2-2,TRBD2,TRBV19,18,CASSPQTSGGPDTGELFF,TGTGCCAGTAGTCCGCAGACTAGCGGGGGTCCGGACACCGGGGAGCTGTTTTTT